These 23 T cell receptor beta chains originate from one sample sequenced in a study of beta chain features in type 1 diabetes. TCRB transcripts that were expressed got sequenced, as all of the isolated RNA had been reverse transcribed. Sequencing was performed with immunoSEQ multiplex PCR; in TCRdb, only in-frame clones are kept and a portion is missing. The sample gives 600,000 to 700,000 clones, roughly an eighth of which show up once; approximately 0.11% is in the top ten. These TCRs' antigens remain unknown. Findings and limits, study-wide: Researchers report that Type 1 diabetes patients had moderately but significantly shorter TCRB CDR3s across all four CD4+ subsets.

The sample consisted of naive CD4+ T cells from blood. Receptors originate from a young man with type 1 diabetes.

This clone came up a few times. This rearrangement joins TRBV4-3 to TRBJ2-3; TRBD1 matches at 8 bases. With 6 bases clipped from V and 2 bases from J, the junction kept 7 bases outside the gene matches. Germline CDR1 LGHNA, CDR2 YSLEER. The CDR3 length is 15 residues. The CDR3 sequence: CASRQGVVSTDTQYF. Written as DNA, the CDR3 is TGCGCCAGCAGACAGGGGGTGGTCTCCACAGATACGCAGTATTTT.

This clone has more than one count but fewer than ten. Relative to the germline gene, one junction end is altered; a read error may explain this. This chain joins TRBV7-7 and TRBJ2-3; 7 bases are a match to TRBD1. Looked up from germline, CDR1 is SSHAT and CDR2 is FNYEAQ (reference sequence). This CDR3 region has 13 residues. The CDR3 is CASSATGTDTQYF. CDR3 DNA: TGTGCTAGCAGCGCGACAGGGACAGATACGCAGTATTTT.

V usage is TRBV7-2 and J usage is TRBJ1-4, with a weak D call TRBD1 (5 bases). The CDR3 sequence is 15 residues long. CDR1 and CDR2 from the germline V gene are SGHTA and FQGNSA. Trimming took 8 bases from V and 8 from J, leaving 21 bases between them. CDR3 nucleotides: TGTGCCAGCCCGACACTTCGGAGGGGAACGGAAAAACTGTTTTTT. This sequence encodes CASPTLRRGTEKLFF.

This clone has more than one count but fewer than ten. The chain employs TRBV9 and TRBJ1-5; D uncertain. CDR3 size: 14 residues. CDR1 is SGDLS and CDR2 is YYNGEE in the germline V gene. The V end was cut by 4 bases, the J end by 5 bases, with 13 bases between. CDR3 sequence reads: CASSTIPSDQPQHF. The CDR3 nucleotides read TGTGCCAGCAGCACAATCCCGTCTGATCAGCCCCAGCATTTT.

This chain uses TRBV9 with TRBJ2-2; no firm D call. Per germline, CDR1 SGDLS and CDR2 YYNGEE. Trimming stripped 3 bases from V and 7 bases from J, with 7 bases between. The CDR3 has 12 residues. The CDR3 is CASSAIVGELFF. As DNA, the CDR3 is TGTGCCAGCAGCGCTATAGTCGGGGAGCTGTTTTTT.

V and J are TRBV6-5 and TRBJ2-2, with D hard to call. Germline assignment: CDR1 MNHEY and CDR2 SVGAGI. V was pared by 6 bases and J by 1 base, with 9 bases between. The CDR3 runs to 14 residues. The CDR3 DNA sequence: TGTGCCAGCAGCAAAAACTTGAACACCGGGGAGCTGTTTTTT. Translation gives CASSKNLNTGELFF.

The chain uses TRBV7-8 and TRBJ2-3; no clear D. There are 12 residues in the CDR3. The germline V and J ends were trimmed by 6 bases and 0 bases, with 4 bases remaining between them. Looked up from germline, CDR1 is SGHVS and CDR2 is FQNEAQ. The CDR3 is CASRQSTDTQYF. The CDR3 DNA sequence: TGTGCCAGCAGACAGAGCACAGATACGCAGTATTTT.

The chain joins TRBV6-1 to TRBJ1-4, with 9 bases identical to TRBD1. The germline gives CDR1 MNHNS, CDR2 SASEGT. V shed 9 bases, J shed 5 bases, and the junction held 7 bases outside the gene matches. The CDR3 runs 14 residues. CDR3: CASYGTGNNEKLFF. CDR3 in DNA: TGTGCCAGTTACGGGACAGGGAACAATGAAAAACTGTTTTTT.

This clone was detected only a few times. This chain connects TRBV7-8 to TRBJ1-5; D is unclear. Deletions cut 2 bases from V and 4 bases from J, with 6 bases between. CDR1 and CDR2 from the germline V gene are SGHVS and FQNEAQ. There are 13 residues in the CDR3. The CDR3 here is CASSLNENQPQHF. CDR3 nucleotides: TGTGCCAGCAGCTTAAATGAAAATCAGCCCCAGCATTTT.

This chain links TRBV7-9 with TRBJ2-7; D ambiguous. The germline gives CDR1 SEHNR, CDR2 FQNEAQ (reference sequence). Between the trimmed V and J ends, which lost 0 bases and 3 bases, there was a span of 6 bases. CDR3 size: 13 residues. This chain's CDR3 is CASSLARLYEQYF. DNA for the CDR3: TGTGCCAGCAGCTTAGCGAGACTCTACGAGCAGTACTTC.

This clone was seen more than once but under ten times. The chain links TRBV9 to TRBJ2-7; TRBD1 matches at 10 bases. The germline V gene encodes CDR1 SGDLS and CDR2 YYNGEE. The J segment lost 7 bases and the V segment lost 2 bases, leaving 12 bases of the junction unmatched. The CDR3 is 16 amino acids. The CDR3 loop reads CASSVGQGYESGEQYF. The CDR3 bases are TGTGCCAGCAGCGTGGGACAGGGGTACGAATCGGGGGAGCAGTACTTC.

This clone has just a few counts. J is TRBJ2-2 and V is TRBV4-2; no clear D. Germline values: CDR1 LGHNA, CDR2 YNFKEQ. With 1 base removed from V and 5 bases from J, the gap between germline ends came to 8 bases. CDR3 length: 14 residues. The chain's CDR3 is CASSQGSGTGELFF. CDR3 nucleotides: TGTGCCAGCAGCCAAGGGTCCGGGACCGGGGAGCTGTTTTTT.

This clone came up a few times. This sequence joins TRBV6-6 and TRBJ1-1; D uncertain. Trimming shortened V by 0 bases and J by 4 bases, and 3 bases separated the two germline ends. The germline V gene has CDR1 MNHNY and CDR2 SVGAGI (reference sequence). The CDR3 loop spans 12 amino acids. This CDR3 is CASSYSSTEAFF. CDR3 DNA sequence: TGTGCCAGCAGTTACTCGTCCACTGAAGCTTTCTTT.

The chain employs TRBV5-6 and TRBJ2-2; no reliable D call. This CDR3 comprises 14 residues. Looked up from germline, CDR1 is SGHDT and CDR2 is YYEEEE. V lost 5 bases and J lost 0, with 8 bases in between. Here the CDR3 reads CASRSGANTGELFF. Here the CDR3 DNA reads TGTGCCAGCAGATCCGGTGCGAACACCGGGGAGCTGTTTTTT.

The chain couples TRBV7-8 to TRBJ2-7; no clear D. V gave up 1 base and J gave up 4 bases, with 11 bases separating them. The CDR3 totals 14 residues. Germline V lookup: CDR1 SGHVS, CDR2 FQNEAQ. The CDR3 sequence: CASSLDASPYEQYF. The CDR3 DNA reads TGTGCCAGCAGCTTAGATGCTAGTCCTTACGAGCAGTACTTC.

This chain links TRBV28 with TRBJ1-2; D is uncertain. Germline V gene data show CDR1 as MDHEN and CDR2 as SYDVKM. The CDR3 has 11 residues. CDR3 residues: CSSSGVAGYTF. In DNA form, the CDR3 reads TGTTCCTCCTCCGGGGTGGCCGGCTACACCTTC.

A few counts support this clone. The gene calls are TRBV7-2 and TRBJ1-3; D might be TRBD1 (6 bases). The CDR3 covers 16 residues. From germline, CDR1 is SGHTA and CDR2 FQGNSA. V gave up 5 bases and J gave up 0 bases, with 14 bases separating them. CDR3 protein: CASSLQGRPSGNTIYF. As DNA, the CDR3 is TGTGCCAGCAGCCTCCAGGGGCGTCCCTCTGGAAACACCATATATTTT.

This chain joins TRBV7-2 and TRBJ1-5, with 7 nucleotides matching TRBD1. The CDR3 has 12 residues. Unmatched junction bases numbered 2, after V lost 1 base and J lost 11 bases. Germline CDR1 reads SGHTA; CDR2 reads FQGNSA. The CDR3 here is CASSLVDRAQHF. The CDR3 DNA sequence: TGTGCCAGCAGCTTAGTTGACAGGGCCCAGCATTTT.

This clone was seen a few times. The V and J genes are TRBV25-1 and TRBJ1-1, with D hard to call. The CDR3 runs 12 residues. Germline CDR1 and CDR2: MGHDK and SYGVNS. Trimming shortened V by 6 bases and J by 2 bases, and 7 bases separated the two germline ends. CDR3 residues: CASRESNTEAFF. CDR3 nucleotide sequence: TGTGCCAGCAGGGAGAGTAACACTGAAGCTTTCTTT.

The V gene is TRBV7-8, the J gene TRBJ1-6; 8 positions match TRBD1. The germline CDR1 and CDR2 sequences are SGHVS and FQNEAQ. The ends lost 2 bases at V and 5 bases at J; junction bases unmatched: 14. The CDR3 covers 19 residues. This chain's CDR3 is CASSLRAFGGQVDNSPLHF. In DNA form, the CDR3 reads TGTGCCAGCAGCTTAAGGGCATTCGGGGGACAGGTGGATAATTCACCCCTCCACTTT.

The V call is TRBV27, the J call TRBJ2-5, with a tentative D call TRBD2 (7 bases). CDR3 size: 16 residues. Germline CDR1 and CDR2: MNHEY and SMNVEV (reference sequence). V shed 3 bases and J shed 1 base, with 15 bases lying between them. The DNA for the CDR3 is TGTGCCAGCAGTTTGAATCGGCGGGGGCCCCAAGAGACCCAGTACTTC. Its protein is CASSLNRRGPQETQYF.

This clone was counted a few times. The chain links TRBV2 to TRBJ1-2; 12 bases are a match to TRBD1. CDR3 length equals 13 residues. Germline V gives CDR1 SNHLY, CDR2 FYNNEI. The junction had 5 bases not matched to a gene; V was cut back by 7 bases and J by 8 bases. The CDR3 loop reads CASNRDRGPGYTF. CDR3 sequence (DNA): TGTGCCAGCAATAGGGACAGGGGGCCCGGCTACACCTTC.

V is TRBV7-2 and J is TRBJ2-5; possibly TRBD1 or TRBD2 for D (5 bases each). Per germline, CDR1 SGHTA and CDR2 FQGNSA. V was clipped by 0 bases and J by 5 bases, with 13 bases between them. The CDR3 is 15 residues long. The CDR3 nucleotides read TGTGCCAGCAGCTTAGCCGGGGCAGGGCGGGAGACCCAGTACTTC. The encoded protein is CASSLAGAGRETQYF. The full variable domain, in which reference TRBV7-2 and TRBJ2-5 provide the parts outside the CDR3, is GAGVSQSPSNKVTEKGKDVELRCDPISGHTALYWYRQSLGQGLEFLIYFQGNSAPDKSGLPSDRFSAERTGGSVSTLTIQRTQQEDSAVYLCASSLAGAGRETQYFGPGTRLLVL.